This TCR beta chain was sequenced in a study of T cells in tumors after PD-1 blockade. As for the study in general: Each patient got pembrolizumab 200 mg every 3 weeks or cemiplimab 350 mg every 2 weeks. Daily vismodegib 150 mg continued in a subset of anti-PD-1-treated patients.

Germline loops: CDR1 LNHDA, CDR2 SQIVND (reference sequence). Losses at the gene ends were 0 bases for V and 6 bases for J; bases not matched to a gene: 7. This CDR3 contains 16 residues. Measured with immunoSEQ multiplex PCR; TCRdb has only the in-frame clones, and not every one. The data contain roughly 33,000 clones, over 75% of them singletons. On this clone: Its antigen is not identified.

Study outcomes and limitations: Blood contained 35% to 50% of the tumor's TCR clonotypes.

The sample here was PBMCs, taken before anti-PD-1 treatment. The V gene is TRBV19, the J gene TRBJ2-2, with 7 bases fitting TRBD2. The receptor's source is a human donor with basal cell carcinoma. The CDR3 DNA reads TGTGCCAGTAGTATAGATCGGGCAGGGAGGGCCGGGGAGCTGTTTTTT. As protein: CASSIDRAGRAGELFF.